This TCR beta chain was profiled in a study of CD8+ T cells in alopecia areata (dated by TCRdb to between 2018 and 2020). For the wider study: The treated patients, all with moderate-to-severe alopecia areata, were enrolled in an open-label pilot trial of oral tofacitinib given at 5 to 10 mg twice daily. Patients stayed on tofacitinib for 6 to 18 months and then had 6 months of follow-up off drug so that delayed response and recurrence could be assessed. The study used high-throughput TCRbeta sequencing to examine T cell clonal expansion in alopecia areata, in both the C3H/HeJ mouse model and human patients. On the human side, TCRbeta sequencing was run on scalp tissue and on sorted CD4+ and CD8+ peripheral blood T cells from healthy controls and from alopecia areata patients with either patchy or totalis/universalis disease. Biopsies were taken from tofacitinib-treated patients at baseline and at 4 and 24 weeks of treatment, and a later scalp biopsy was taken in several of the tofacitinib-treated patients. Scalp clonality was compared across normal scalp (n=4), patchy alopecia areata scalp (n=8), and alopecia totalis/universalis scalp (n=8). The RNA source kit depended on sample type: the PAXgene miRNA kit for fixed scalp, the miRNeasy kit for PBMCs, and the RNeasy kit for mouse skin. TCRbeta CDR3 regions were amplified by immunoSEQ multiplex PCR with 35 Vbeta forward and 13 Jbeta reverse primers.

Reading the label with the study, this specimen's time point is: baseline before oral tofacitinib. Lesional scalp punch biopsies and peripheral blood were obtained from alopecia areata patients. PBMCs were separated by density centrifugation and stained for CD3, CD4 and CD8, after which CD4+ and CD8+ T cells were sorted on a FACSAria. Paper-wide results and their limitations: Unlike mouse skin, which is dominated by gammadelta T cells, normal human skin has resident alphabeta T cells that are also sequenced, and this complicates analysis of the scalp TCR repertoire. Higher clonality and more expanded CD8+ clones were observed in lesional scalp than in normal scalp, particularly in alopecia totalis/universalis, a finding suggestive of antigenic drive. Compared with mice, TCR sequences shared between patients were less clear, possibly partly because of HLA diversity across the patient population.

Between the V and J ends, shortened by 0 bases and 8 bases respectively, the junction contains 16 bases. CDR1 MGHRA and CDR2 YSYEKL are derived from the germline V gene. The CDR3 covers 15 residues, taking in both the cysteine and the phenylalanine. This entry keeps only the CDR3 DNA: 45 bases, framed from base 1. Points on this clone: Its antigen is not yet known. Base qualities were left out, and no much larger clone turns up one base away.

The library came from the immunoSEQ multiplex PCR assay. RNA was extracted from all samples and reverse transcribed into cDNA as template for TCR sequencing. SuperScript III was used to make first-strand cDNA, primed with a 2:1 mix of oligo-dT and random hexamers. A synthetic immune receptor repertoire was used to assess amplification bias, and residual bias was removed computationally. The authors' analysis ran thus. Raw reads were preprocessed to remove errors, and CDR3 was defined according to IMGT conventions as the region from the conserved cysteine to phenylalanine. Clonality was computed as 1 minus the Shannon entropy, with the entropy normalized by log2 of the number of productive unique TCRs. CD4 or CD8 identity of scalp clones was inferred by cross-referencing scalp TCRbeta sequences with sorted blood CD4 and CD8 repertoires. The table was pulled from immuneACCESS by TCRdb, which kept in-frame rearrangements only. Such tables lose some clones; where checked, under half of the loss comes from unresolved V genes, and the rest has no known cause. V, J and clone size were drawn from that table, and D and trimming were deduced from the DNA. This sample lists some 200,000 clones; around three fifths were detected once. The ten largest account for roughly 14% of the sample.

The receptor's source is a human donor with alopecia areata. The chain is encoded by TRBV4-1 joined to TRBJ1-1; the D gene is perhaps TRBD1, on 6 matching bases. This specimen was CD4+ T cells sorted from blood, taken at week 0. The CDR3 in this case is CASSQEQGPYSEAFF. The DNA is as follows: TGCGCCAGCAGCCAAGAACAGGGCCCATACTCAGAAGCTTTCTTT.